The 15 T cell receptor beta chains given below trace back to one sample, sequenced in a study of monozygotic twins with inflammatory bowel disease. No DNA is given; TCRdb re-called the 5' RACE reads and lists each CDR3 protein once. This table holds fewer than 550,000 distinct CDR3 sequences. The sequencing sample was made of blood. These receptors were obtained from a human donor with ulcerative colitis or Crohn's disease, or a healthy co-twin of an affected twin (not recorded which).

The chain uses TRBV5-1 and TRBJ2-1; the TRBD1 assignment by TCRdb is unverifiable without DNA. The germline CDR1 and CDR2 sequences are SGHRS and YFSETQ. The CDR3 is 15 amino acids. The CDR3 sequence: CASSLPRGPYNEQFF.

V is TRBV5-1 and J is TRBJ2-5; the D gene TCRdb calls, TRBD2, cannot be checked with no DNA. Germline CDR1 reads SGHRS; CDR2 reads YFSETQ. The length of the CDR3 is 14 residues. The CDR3 protein is CASSFGDTGETQYF.

The chain couples TRBV10-3 to TRBJ2-7. The germline V gene has CDR1 ENHRY and CDR2 SYGVKD. The CDR3 is 14 residues long. This CDR3 reads CAISVGAAPYEQYF.

CDR3 sequence reads: CASSYGAGGTGELFF. The chain combines TRBV6-5 with TRBJ2-2; the TCRdb D gene call, TRBD2, has no DNA to confirm it. The CDR3 has 15 amino acids. Germline V lookup: CDR1 MNHEY, CDR2 SVGAGI.

The rearrangement joins TRBV7-8 to TRBJ1-6. This CDR3 has 16 residues. The V gene's germline CDR1 is SGHVS and CDR2 FQNEAQ. The CDR3 loop is CASSLVHGPKDSPLHF.

The CDR3 is CSAREQGETQYF. This chain uses TRBV20-1 with TRBJ2-5; TCRdb designates TRBD1, a call that cannot be tested without DNA. Germline values: CDR1 DFQATT, CDR2 SNEGSKA (reference sequence). The CDR3 spans 12 residues.

V usage is TRBV5-1 and J usage is TRBJ2-7; the TRBD1 assignment by TCRdb is unverifiable without DNA. The CDR3 is made up of 16 amino acids. CDR1 and CDR2 (germline): SGHRS, YFSETQ. CDR3 region: CASRRSGTQFFSEQYF.

The chain carries TRBV20-1 and TRBJ2-5; the D call of TRBD2 rests on TCRdb alone, since no DNA is present to check it. The CDR3 is 14 residues long. The germline gives CDR1 DFQATT, CDR2 SNEGSKA (reference sequence). CDR3 in amino acids: CSAYSGSGQETQYF.

The rearrangement links TRBV27 to TRBJ2-7; TCRdb lists TRBD1, though no DNA is available to test this call. There are 14 residues in the CDR3. Germline V lookup: CDR1 MNHEY, CDR2 SMNVEV (reference sequence). CDR3 region: CASSFLGQGYEQYF.

The J gene is TRBJ2-3, the V gene TRBV5-1; no DNA is available, so the TRBD1 call from TCRdb remains unchecked. Germline CDR1 is SGHRS and CDR2 is YFSETQ. The CDR3 extends over 15 amino acids. The CDR3 here is CASSFEGAPWDTQYF.

The rearrangement uses TRBV27 and TRBJ2-7; with no DNA, the TCRdb D assignment of TRBD1 cannot be verified. The CDR3 sequence is 14 residues long. The germline CDR1 and CDR2 sequences are MNHEY and SMNVEV (reference sequence). CDR3 residues: CASSPRGGYYEQYF.

CDR3 loop: CASSLDSGKLFF. V is TRBV11-2 and J is TRBJ1-4. The germline gives CDR1 SGHAT, CDR2 FQNNGV. This CDR3 has 12 amino acids.

The V gene is TRBV5-6, the J gene TRBJ1-5. Germline V lookup: CDR1 SGHDT, CDR2 YYEEEE. The CDR3 has 14 residues. The CDR3 loop reads CASSLTSSNQPQHF.

The chain uses TRBV7-2 and TRBJ1-5; without DNA, the TCRdb call of TRBD1 cannot be checked. The germline CDR1 and CDR2 sequences are SGHTA and FQGNSA. The CDR3 sequence is 13 residues long. This CDR3 reads CASSRGGGQPQHF.

The J gene is TRBJ2-3, the V gene TRBV4-3. CDR3 length: 14 residues. Per the germline V gene, CDR1 is LGHNA and CDR2 is YSLEER. Here the CDR3 reads CASSQSQSTDTQYF.